What follows describes a single T cell receptor beta chain. What it recognizes is unknown. J lost 0 bases, V lost 8 bases, and 14 bases had no gene match. Germline V CDR1 and CDR2: SGHTA, FQGNSA. This CDR3 region has 17 residues. This specimen belongs to a study of blood T cells in healthy people across ages. Study-level points and caveats: Considered underestimates were the diversity estimates obtained from one million T cells.

A second about 7 to 11 cycle PCR used barcoded and J-beta primers. Every sample returned 2.5 million or more CDR3-containing paired-end reads. TCRdb re-derived calls from the 5' RACE reads in MiXCR, one entry per CDR3 protein. The sample shows roughly 500,000 distinct CDR3 sequences, 27% of them seen only once. The origin of this receptor is a woman in her sixties or seventies in good health. The chain is built from TRBV7-2 and TRBJ2-3; 7 nucleotides agree with TRBD2. The sequenced sample was blood. CDR3 in amino acids: CASRLGGGAGSTDTQYF. Here the CDR3 DNA reads TGTGCCAGCCGCCTCGGTGGTGGAGCGGGGAGCACAGATACGCAGTATTTT.